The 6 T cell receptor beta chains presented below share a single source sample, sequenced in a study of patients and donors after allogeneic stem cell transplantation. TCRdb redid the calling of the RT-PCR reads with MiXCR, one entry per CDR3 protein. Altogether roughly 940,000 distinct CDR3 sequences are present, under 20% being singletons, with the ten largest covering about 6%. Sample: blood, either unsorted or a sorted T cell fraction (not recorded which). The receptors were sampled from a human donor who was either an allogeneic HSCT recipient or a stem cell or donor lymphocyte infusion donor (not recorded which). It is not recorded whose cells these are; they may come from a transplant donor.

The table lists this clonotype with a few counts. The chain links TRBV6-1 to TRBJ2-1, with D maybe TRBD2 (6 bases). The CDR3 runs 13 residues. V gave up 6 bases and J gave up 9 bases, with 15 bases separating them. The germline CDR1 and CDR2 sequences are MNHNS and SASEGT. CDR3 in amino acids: CASRDRGSGEQFF. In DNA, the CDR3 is TGTGCCAGCAGAGACCGGGGGTCGGGTGAGCAGTTCTTC.

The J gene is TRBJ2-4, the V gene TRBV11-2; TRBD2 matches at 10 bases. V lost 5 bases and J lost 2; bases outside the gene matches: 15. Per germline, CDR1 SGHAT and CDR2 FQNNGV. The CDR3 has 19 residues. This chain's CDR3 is CASSMGVAGGPATKNIQYF. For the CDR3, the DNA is TGTGCCAGCAGCATGGGAGTAGCGGGAGGCCCGGCAACCAAAAACATTCAGTACTTC.

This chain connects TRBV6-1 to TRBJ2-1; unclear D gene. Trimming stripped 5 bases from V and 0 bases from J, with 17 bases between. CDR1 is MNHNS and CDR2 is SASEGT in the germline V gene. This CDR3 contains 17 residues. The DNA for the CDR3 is TGTGCCAGCAGTCCTACCCGCCTGTCGAGCTCCTACAATGAGCAGTTCTTC. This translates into CASSPTRLSSSYNEQFF.

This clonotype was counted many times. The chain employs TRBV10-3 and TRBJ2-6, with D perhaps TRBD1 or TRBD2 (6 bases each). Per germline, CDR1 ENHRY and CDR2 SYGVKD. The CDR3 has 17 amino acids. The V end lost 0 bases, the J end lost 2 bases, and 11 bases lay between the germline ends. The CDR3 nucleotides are TGTGCCATCAGTGAGTCGAAGGAGGGGGCTGGGGCCAACGTCCTGACTTTC. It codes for CAISESKEGAGANVLTF.

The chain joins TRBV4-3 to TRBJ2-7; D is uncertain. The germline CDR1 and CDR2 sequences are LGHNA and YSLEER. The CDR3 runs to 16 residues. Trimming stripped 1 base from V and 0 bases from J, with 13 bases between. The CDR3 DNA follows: TGCGCCAGCAGCCAAGCTGTCACCCCCATCTCCTACGAGCAGTACTTC. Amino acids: CASSQAVTPISYEQYF.

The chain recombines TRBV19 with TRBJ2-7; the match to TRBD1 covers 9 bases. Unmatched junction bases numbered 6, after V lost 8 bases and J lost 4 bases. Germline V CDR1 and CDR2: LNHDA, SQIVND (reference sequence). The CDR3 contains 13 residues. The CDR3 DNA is TGTGCCAGTGCCCAGGACAGGGGTTACGAGCAGTACTTC. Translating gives CASAQDRGYEQYF.